The entry below gives a single T cell receptor beta chain sequence along with its context. Its antigen is unidentified. This sample is part of a study of identical twins. TCRdb reprocessed the 5' RACE reads via MiXCR and lists one record per CDR3 protein. The sample carries 1.5 million to 2 million distinct CDR3 sequences, around 29% recorded once. There are 14 residues in the CDR3. CDR1 and CDR2 from the germline V gene are SGHRS and YFSETQ. V lost 0 bases and J 3 bases, leaving 9 bases between the germline ends. Study results and caveats: Researchers caution that invariant MAIT and iNKT cells could partly confound zero-insertion analyses. In cord blood, abundant beta clonotypes had fewer insertions; memory showed no trend.

The gene calls are TRBV5-1 and TRBJ1-1; D might be TRBD1 (6 bases). This sequence was found in a newborn girl in good health. Sequences were obtained from cord blood. The chain's CDR3 is CASSLDPGDTEAFF. CDR3 bases: TGCGCCAGCAGCTTGGATCCAGGGGACACTGAAGCTTTCTTT.